The rows below give T cell receptor beta chains drawn from one sample of a study of blood T cell repertoires in COVID-19. Profiling relied on immunoSEQ multiplex PCR, and the TCRdb table lists in-frame clones only, not all of them. The repertoire holds 210,000 or so clones, with 78% as singletons. The sequencing input was peripheral blood. These receptors all stem from a woman of 80 years or more with active or convalescent COVID-19. CDR3s include the opening cysteine and the closing phenylalanine or tryptophan.

j_call v_call cdr3_aa
TRBJ1-5 TRBV5-8 CASSGRNTHARVFQPQHF
TRBJ1-5 TRBV12-3/TRBV12-4 CASSLQDGQPQHF
TRBJ2-7 TRBV4-1 CASSPLGQPPPYEQYF
TRBJ1-4 TRBV15 CATSAQTGHLNEKLFF
TRBJ1-5 TRBV7-7 CASSLVGTGGYSNQPQHF
TRBJ1-4 TRBV7-2 CASSFGGGNGEKLFF
TRBJ2-3 TRBV5-6 CASSPGLAGVGDTQYF
TRBJ2-3 TRBV10-1 CASRDLDTQYF
TRBJ1-1 TRBV19 CASSAQGAGTEAFF
TRBJ2-5 TRBV5-1 CASSPGLSQPYQETQYF
TRBJ2-7 TRBV28 CASSLASGAFSYEQYF
TRBJ1-2 TRBV2 CASRTGLNYGYTF
TRBJ2-3 TRBV12-5 CASGFGPGAGGYTDTQYF
TRBJ1-2 TRBV12-2 CASRLSGRRGDGYTF
TRBJ1-1 TRBV3-1/TRBV3-2 CASSQRRGAEAFF
TRBJ2-2 TRBV29-1 CSVVDKGQYTGELFF
TRBJ2-7 TRBV7-9 CASSLAEAGVYEQYF
TRBJ2-2 TRBV14 CASSHDRVGTGELFF
TRBJ2-7 TRBV28 CASSKRTTGRDEQYF
TRBJ1-1 TRBV5-1 CASSAQGIGEAFF
TRBJ2-5 TRBV28 CASSLAGTGGQETQYF
TRBJ2-3 TRBV5-1 CASSSQPAGGPGTDTQYF
TRBJ2-6 TRBV5-5 CASSLRQGGRGANVLTF
TRBJ2-1 TRBV5-6 CASSSGVGEQFF
TRBJ2-2 TRBV7-2 CASSKRDSNTGELFF
TRBJ2-6 TRBV5-1 CASSLGAGPVSGANVLTF